The next 5 T cell receptor beta chains were all read from a single sample in a study of cytomegalovirus exposure and HLA in healthy donors. PCR amplification relied on 60 Vbeta primers (plus 13 Jbeta primers). Only in-frame clones appear in the TCRdb table, and some are missing; sequencing was by immunoSEQ multiplex PCR. The sample yields about 62,000 clones, 65% to 80% seen once. Sequencing was carried out using PBMCs. Source of these receptors: a woman aged 25 to 39 in good health and CMV-seronegative.

J is TRBJ2-1 and V is TRBV14, with D perhaps TRBD2 (6 bases). Germline-derived CDR1 and CDR2 are SGHDN and FVKESK. The CDR3 sequence is 17 residues long. The germline V and J ends were trimmed by 2 bases and 10 bases, with 24 bases remaining between them. The CDR3 sequence: CASSQRQRSGAVGEQFF. For the CDR3, the DNA is TGTGCCAGCAGCCAAAGGCAAAGGTCGGGAGCCGTGGGGGAGCAGTTCTTC.

The table lists this clone with a few counts. The V gene is TRBV2, the J gene TRBJ2-5; maybe TRBD1 (5 bases). V lost 5 bases and J lost 6, with 16 bases in between. CDR1 is SNHLY and CDR2 is FYNNEI in the germline V gene. The CDR3 is 14 residues long. The CDR3 is CASSFNQGQKTQYF. The CDR3 nucleotides read TGTGCCAGCAGTTTTAATCAGGGCCAGAAGACCCAGTACTTC.

This clone has just a few counts. This chain joins TRBV18 and TRBJ1-1; D not certain. With 2 bases removed from V and 2 bases from J, the gap between germline ends came to 12 bases. The CDR3 contains 15 residues. In germline, CDR1 is KGHSH, CDR2 LQKENI. CDR3 bases: TGTGCCAGCTCACCAGATAGCAAGACTAACACTGAAGCTTTCTTT. This translates into CASSPDSKTNTEAFF.

CDR3 nucleotide sequence: TGCGCCAGCAGCCAAGATGGGACAGGGGGTGGCTACACCTTC. This gives the protein CASSQDGTGGGYTF. V gene TRBV4-1 combines with J gene TRBJ1-2; 11 nucleotides align to TRBD1. The germline gives CDR1 MGHRA, CDR2 YSYEKL. This CDR3 is 14 amino acids long. V was clipped by 0 bases and J by 7 bases; unmatched bases: 1.

The V call is TRBV7-3, the J call TRBJ2-3; D gene unclear. The CDR3 loop spans 15 amino acids. V was shortened by 3 bases and J by 0 bases, with 10 bases between the two germline ends. Germline loops: CDR1 SGHTA, CDR2 FQGTGA. CDR3 residues: CASSLVGSSTDTQYF. CDR3 DNA: TGTGCCAGCAGCTTGGTCGGGTCGAGCACAGATACGCAGTATTTT. Based on the CDR3 plus reference TRBV7-3 and TRBJ2-3, the full variable domain is GAGVSQTPSNKVTEKGKYVELRCDPISGHTALYWYRQSLGQGPEFLIYFQGTGAADDSGLPNDRFFAVRPEGSVSTLKIQRTERGDSAVYLCASSLVGSSTDTQYFGPGTRLTVL.